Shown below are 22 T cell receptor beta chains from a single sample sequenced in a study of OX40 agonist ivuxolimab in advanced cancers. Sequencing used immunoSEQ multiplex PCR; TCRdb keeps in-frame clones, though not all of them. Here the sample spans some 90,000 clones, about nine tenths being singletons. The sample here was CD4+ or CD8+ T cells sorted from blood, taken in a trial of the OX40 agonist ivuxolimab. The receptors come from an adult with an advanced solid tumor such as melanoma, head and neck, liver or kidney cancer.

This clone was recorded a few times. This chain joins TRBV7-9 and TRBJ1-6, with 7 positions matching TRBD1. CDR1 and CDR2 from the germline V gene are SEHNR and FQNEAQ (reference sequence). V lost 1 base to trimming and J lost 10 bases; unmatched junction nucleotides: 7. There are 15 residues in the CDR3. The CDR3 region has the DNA TGTGCCAGCAGCTTAGGACAGGGTGGGGAATCACCCCTCCACTTT. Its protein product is CASSLGQGGESPLHF.

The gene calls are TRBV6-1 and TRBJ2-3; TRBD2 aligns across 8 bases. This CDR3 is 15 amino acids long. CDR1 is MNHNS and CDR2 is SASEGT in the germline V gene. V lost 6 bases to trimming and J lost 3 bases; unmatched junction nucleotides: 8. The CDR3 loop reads CASSRGLAGTDTQYF. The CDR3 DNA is TGTGCCAGCAGCCGAGGACTAGCCGGGACAGATACGCAGTATTTT.

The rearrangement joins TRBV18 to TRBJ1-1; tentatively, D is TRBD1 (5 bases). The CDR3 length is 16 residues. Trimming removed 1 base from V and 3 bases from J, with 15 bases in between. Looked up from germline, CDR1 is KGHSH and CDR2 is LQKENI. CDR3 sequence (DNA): TGTGCCAGCTCACCACTTGGGTCGGCGGGGGACACTGAAGCTTTCTTT. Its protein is CASSPLGSAGDTEAFF.

CDR3: CASSQVGRGRDSPLHF. Written as DNA, the CDR3 is TGTGCCAGCAGCCAAGTGGGCAGGGGGCGAGATTCACCCCTCCACTTT. The J gene is TRBJ1-6, the V gene TRBV4-2, with 8 bases fitting TRBD1. The J segment lost 8 bases and the V segment lost 1 base, leaving 7 bases of the junction unmatched. CDR3 length: 16 residues. Looked up from germline, CDR1 is LGHNA and CDR2 is YNFKEQ.

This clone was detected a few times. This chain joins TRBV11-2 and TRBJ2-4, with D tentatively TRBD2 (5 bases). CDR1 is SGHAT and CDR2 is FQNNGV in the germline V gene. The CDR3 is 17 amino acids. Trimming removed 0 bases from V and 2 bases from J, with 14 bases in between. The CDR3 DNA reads TGTGCCAGCAGCTTAGAAAAGTCCCGGGATTCCAAAAACATTCAGTACTTC. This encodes CASSLEKSRDSKNIQYF.

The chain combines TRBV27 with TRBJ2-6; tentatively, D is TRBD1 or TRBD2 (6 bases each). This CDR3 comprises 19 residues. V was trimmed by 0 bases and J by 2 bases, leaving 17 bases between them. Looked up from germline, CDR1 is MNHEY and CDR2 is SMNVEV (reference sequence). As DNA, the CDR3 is TGTGCCAGCAGTTTATCACCTATGATGGGGGGCGCTGGGGCCAACGTCCTGACTTTC. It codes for CASSLSPMMGGAGANVLTF.

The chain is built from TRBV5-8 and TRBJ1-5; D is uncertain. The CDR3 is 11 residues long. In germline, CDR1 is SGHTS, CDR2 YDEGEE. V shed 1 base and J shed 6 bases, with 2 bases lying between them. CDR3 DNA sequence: TGTGCCAGCAGCTTGAGTCAGCCCCAGCATTTT. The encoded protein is CASSLSQPQHF.

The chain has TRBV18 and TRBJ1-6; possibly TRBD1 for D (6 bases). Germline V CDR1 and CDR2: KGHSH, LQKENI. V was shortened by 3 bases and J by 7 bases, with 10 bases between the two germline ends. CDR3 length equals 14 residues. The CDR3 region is CASSPPGENSPLHF. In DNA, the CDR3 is TGTGCCAGCTCACCGCCAGGGGAGAATTCACCCCTCCACTTT.

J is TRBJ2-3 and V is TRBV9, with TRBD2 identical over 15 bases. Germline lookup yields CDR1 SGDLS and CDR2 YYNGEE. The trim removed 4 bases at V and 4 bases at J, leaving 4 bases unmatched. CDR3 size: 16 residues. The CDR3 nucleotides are TGTGCCAGCAGCCCGGGACTAGCGGGGGGACCAGATACGCAGTATTTT. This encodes CASSPGLAGGPDTQYF.

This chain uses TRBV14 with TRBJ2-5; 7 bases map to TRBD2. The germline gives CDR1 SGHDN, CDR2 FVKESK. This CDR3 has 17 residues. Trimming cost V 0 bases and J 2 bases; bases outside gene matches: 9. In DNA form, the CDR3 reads TGTGCCAGCAGCCAAGACGAGAGATCGCGGGGGCAAGAGACCCAGTACTTC. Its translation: CASSQDERSRGQETQYF.

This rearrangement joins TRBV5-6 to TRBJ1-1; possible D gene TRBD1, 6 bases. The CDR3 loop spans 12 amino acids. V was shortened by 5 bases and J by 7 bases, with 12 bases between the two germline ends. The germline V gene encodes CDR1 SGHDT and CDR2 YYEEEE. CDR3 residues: CASRNDRFEAFF. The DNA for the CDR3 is TGTGCCAGCAGAAACGACAGGTTTGAAGCTTTCTTT.

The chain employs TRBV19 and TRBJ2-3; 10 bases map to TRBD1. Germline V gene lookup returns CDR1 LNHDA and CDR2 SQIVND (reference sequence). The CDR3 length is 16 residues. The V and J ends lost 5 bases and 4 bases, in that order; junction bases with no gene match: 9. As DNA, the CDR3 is TGTGCCAGTAGTCAAAGCCGGGACAGGGGCGCAGATACGCAGTATTTT. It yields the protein CASSQSRDRGADTQYF.

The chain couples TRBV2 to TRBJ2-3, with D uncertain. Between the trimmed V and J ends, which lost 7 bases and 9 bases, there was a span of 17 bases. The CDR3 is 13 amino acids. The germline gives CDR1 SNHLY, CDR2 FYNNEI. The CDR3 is CASMVRTPKTQYF. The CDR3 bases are TGTGCCAGCATGGTCAGGACCCCTAAAACGCAGTATTTT.

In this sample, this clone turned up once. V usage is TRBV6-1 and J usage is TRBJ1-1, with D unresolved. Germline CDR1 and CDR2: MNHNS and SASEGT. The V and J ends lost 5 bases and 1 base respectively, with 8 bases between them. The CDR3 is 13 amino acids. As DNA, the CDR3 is TGTGCCAGCAGTCCCCGCTCGAACACTGAAGCTTTCTTT. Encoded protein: CASSPRSNTEAFF.

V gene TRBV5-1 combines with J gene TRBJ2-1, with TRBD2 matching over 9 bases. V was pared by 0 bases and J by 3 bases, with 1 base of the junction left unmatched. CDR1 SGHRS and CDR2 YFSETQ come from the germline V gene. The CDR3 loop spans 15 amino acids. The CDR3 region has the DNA TGCGCCAGCAGCTTGGGAGCGGGGGGCTACAATGAGCAGTTCTTC. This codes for CASSLGAGGYNEQFF.

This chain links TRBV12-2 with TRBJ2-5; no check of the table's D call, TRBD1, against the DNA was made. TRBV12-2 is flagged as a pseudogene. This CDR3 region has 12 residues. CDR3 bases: TGTGCAAGTCGGAGACAGGGAGGAGAGCAGTACTTC. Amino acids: CASRRQGGEQYF.

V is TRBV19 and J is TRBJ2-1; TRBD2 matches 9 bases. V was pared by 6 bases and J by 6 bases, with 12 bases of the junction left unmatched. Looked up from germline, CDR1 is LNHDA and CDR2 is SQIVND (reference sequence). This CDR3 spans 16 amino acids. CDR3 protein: CASRDPSGVSVNEQFF. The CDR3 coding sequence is TGTGCCAGTAGGGACCCTAGCGGGGTTTCGGTCAATGAGCAGTTCTTC.

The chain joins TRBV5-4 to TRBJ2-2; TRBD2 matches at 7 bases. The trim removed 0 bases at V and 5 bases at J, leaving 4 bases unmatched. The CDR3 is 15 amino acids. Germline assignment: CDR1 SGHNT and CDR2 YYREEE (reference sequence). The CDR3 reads CASSLARGDTGELFF. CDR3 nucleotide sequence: TGTGCCAGCAGCTTGGCTCGGGGGGATACCGGGGAGCTGTTTTTT.

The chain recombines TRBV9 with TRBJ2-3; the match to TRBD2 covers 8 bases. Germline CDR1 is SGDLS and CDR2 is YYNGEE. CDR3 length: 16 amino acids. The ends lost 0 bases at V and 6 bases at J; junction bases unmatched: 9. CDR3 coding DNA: TGTGCCAGCAGCGTAGCGGGCGGGGGGAACGGGGATACGCAGTATTTT. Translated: CASSVAGGGNGDTQYF.

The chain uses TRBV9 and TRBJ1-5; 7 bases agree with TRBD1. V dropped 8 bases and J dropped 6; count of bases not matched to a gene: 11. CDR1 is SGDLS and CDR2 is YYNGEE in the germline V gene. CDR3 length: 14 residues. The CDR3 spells CARLWAGGCQPQHF. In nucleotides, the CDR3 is TGTGCCAGACTGTGGGCAGGGGGTTGTCAGCCCCAGCATTTT.

The CDR3 region has the DNA TGTGCCAGCAGCCGGGCGGACACTGAAGCTTTCTTT. Translation gives CASSRADTEAFF. V and J are TRBV5-5 and TRBJ1-1; D is ambiguous. Germline assignment: CDR1 SGHKS and CDR2 YYEKEE (reference sequence). V lost 4 bases to trimming and J lost 3 bases, with 7 bases between them. This CDR3 comprises 12 residues.

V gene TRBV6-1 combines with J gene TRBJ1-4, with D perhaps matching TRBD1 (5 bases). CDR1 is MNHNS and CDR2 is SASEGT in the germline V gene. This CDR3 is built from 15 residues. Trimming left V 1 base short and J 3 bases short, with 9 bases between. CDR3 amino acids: CASSEVGRPNEKLFF. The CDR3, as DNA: TGTGCCAGCAGTGAAGTGGGGCGCCCTAATGAAAAACTGTTTTTT.